This T cell receptor beta chain came from a study of blood T cell repertoires in COVID-19. Clones were sequenced by immunoSEQ multiplex PCR, and TCRdb holds only the in-frame ones, with some missing. The data contain just over 50,000 clones, 80% to 90% of them singletons. V was pared by 1 base and J by 0 bases, with 2 bases of the junction left unmatched. CDR1 GTSNPN and CDR2 SVGIG come from the germline V gene (reference sequence). CDR3 size: 14 residues. The TCR sequence derives from a man between 65 and 80 years old with acute or convalescent COVID-19. The specimen was peripheral blood. The V gene is TRBV30, the J gene TRBJ1-1, with 7 bases fitting TRBD1. The CDR3 region has the DNA TGTGCCTGGAGTGCGGGACAGATGAACACTGAAGCTTTCTTT. It specifies CAWSAGQMNTEAFF.